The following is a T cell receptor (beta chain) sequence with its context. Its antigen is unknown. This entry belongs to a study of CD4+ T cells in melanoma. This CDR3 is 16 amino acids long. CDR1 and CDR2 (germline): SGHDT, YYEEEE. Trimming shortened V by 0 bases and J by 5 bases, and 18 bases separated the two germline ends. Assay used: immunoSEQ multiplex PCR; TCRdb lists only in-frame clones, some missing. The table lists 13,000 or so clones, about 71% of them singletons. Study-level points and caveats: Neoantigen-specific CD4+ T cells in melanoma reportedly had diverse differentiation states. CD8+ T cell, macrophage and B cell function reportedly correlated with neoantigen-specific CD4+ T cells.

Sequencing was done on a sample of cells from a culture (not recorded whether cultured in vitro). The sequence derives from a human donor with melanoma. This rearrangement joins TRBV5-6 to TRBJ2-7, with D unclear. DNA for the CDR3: TGTGCCAGCAGCTTGGGTTTTGGCTCCATTCTCCACGAGCAGTACTTC. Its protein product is CASSLGFGSILHEQYF.